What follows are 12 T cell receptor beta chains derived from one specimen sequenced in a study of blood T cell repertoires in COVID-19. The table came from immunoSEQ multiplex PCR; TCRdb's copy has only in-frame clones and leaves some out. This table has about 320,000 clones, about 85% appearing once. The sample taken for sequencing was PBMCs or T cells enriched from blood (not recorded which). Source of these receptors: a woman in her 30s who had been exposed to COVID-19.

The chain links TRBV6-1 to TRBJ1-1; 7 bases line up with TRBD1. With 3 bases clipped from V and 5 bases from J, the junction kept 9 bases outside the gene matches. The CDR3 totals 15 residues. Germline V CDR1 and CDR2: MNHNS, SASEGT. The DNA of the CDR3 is TGTGCCAGCAGTGATAGGACAGGAGGTAAGACTGAAGCTTTCTTT. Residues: CASSDRTGGKTEAFF.

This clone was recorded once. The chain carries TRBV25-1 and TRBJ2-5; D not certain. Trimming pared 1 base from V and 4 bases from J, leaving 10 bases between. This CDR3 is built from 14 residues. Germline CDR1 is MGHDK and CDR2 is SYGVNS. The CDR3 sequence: CASSESLVGETQYF. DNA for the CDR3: TGTGCCAGCAGTGAATCTTTGGTCGGAGAGACCCAGTACTTC.

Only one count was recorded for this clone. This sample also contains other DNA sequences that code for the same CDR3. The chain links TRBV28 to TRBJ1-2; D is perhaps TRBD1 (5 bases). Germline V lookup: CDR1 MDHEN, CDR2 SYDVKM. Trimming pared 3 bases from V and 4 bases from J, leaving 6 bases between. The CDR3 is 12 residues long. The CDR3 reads CASSLGGYGYTF. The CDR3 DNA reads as TGTGCCAGCAGTTTGGGGGGCTATGGCTACACCTTC.

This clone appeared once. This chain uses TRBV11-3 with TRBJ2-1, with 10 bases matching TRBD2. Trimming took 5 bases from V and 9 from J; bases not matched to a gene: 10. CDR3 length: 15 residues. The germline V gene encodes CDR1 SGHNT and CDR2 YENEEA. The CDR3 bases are TGTGCCAGCAGCCCGAGCGGGAGGGGTGTAAGTGAGCAGTTCTTC. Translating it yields CASSPSGRGVSEQFF.

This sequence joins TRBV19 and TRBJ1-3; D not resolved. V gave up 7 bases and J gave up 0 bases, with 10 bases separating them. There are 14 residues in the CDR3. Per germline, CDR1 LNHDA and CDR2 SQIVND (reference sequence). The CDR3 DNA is TGTGCCAGTATAAATGTATACTCTGGAAACACCATATATTTT. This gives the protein CASINVYSGNTIYF.

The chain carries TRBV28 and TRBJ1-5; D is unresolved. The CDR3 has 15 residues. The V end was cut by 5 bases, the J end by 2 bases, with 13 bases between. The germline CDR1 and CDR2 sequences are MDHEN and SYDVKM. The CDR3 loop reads CASSQKFQGNQPQHF. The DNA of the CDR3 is TGTGCCAGCAGTCAAAAGTTCCAGGGCAATCAGCCCCAGCATTTT.

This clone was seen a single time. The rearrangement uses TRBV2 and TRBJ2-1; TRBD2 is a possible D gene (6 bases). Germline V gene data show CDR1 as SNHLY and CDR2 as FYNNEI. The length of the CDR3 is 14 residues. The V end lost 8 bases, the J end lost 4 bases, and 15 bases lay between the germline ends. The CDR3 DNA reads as TGTGCCAGCGTCCAAGGACTACCATACAATGAGCAGTTCTTC. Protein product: CASVQGLPYNEQFF.

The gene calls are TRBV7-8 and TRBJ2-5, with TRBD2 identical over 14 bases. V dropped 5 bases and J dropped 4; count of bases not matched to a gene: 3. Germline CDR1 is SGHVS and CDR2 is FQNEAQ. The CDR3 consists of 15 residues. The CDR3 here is CASSTTSGRGETQYF. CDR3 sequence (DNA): TGTGCCAGCAGCACGACTAGCGGGAGGGGAGAGACCCAGTACTTC.

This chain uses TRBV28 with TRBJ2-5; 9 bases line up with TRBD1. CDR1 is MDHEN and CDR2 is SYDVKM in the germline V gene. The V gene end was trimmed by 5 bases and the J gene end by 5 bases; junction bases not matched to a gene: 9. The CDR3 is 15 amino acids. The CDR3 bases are TGTGCCAGCAGTCCCTCCGGGACAGGGTTGGAGACCCAGTACTTC. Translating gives CASSPSGTGLETQYF.

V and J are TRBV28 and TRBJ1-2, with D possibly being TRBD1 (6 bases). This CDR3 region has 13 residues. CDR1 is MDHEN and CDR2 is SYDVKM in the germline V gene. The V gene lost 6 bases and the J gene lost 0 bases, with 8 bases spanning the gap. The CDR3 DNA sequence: TGTGCCAGCAGGCAGGGGTCTAACTATGGCTACACCTTC. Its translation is CASRQGSNYGYTF.

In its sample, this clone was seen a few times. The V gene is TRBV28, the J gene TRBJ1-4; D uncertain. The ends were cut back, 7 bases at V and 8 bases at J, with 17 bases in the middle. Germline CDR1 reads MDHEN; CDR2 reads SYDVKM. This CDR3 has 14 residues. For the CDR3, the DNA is TGTGCCAGCACCCTGGTGGGGAGGCAAGAAAAACTGTTTTTT. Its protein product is CASTLVGRQEKLFF.

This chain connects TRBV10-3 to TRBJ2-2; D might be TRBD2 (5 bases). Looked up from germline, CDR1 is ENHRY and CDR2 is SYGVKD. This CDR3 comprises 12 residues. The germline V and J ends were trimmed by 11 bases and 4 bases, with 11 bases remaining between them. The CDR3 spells CAVTGSTGELFF. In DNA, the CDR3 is TGTGCCGTAACGGGGAGCACCGGGGAGCTGTTTTTT.